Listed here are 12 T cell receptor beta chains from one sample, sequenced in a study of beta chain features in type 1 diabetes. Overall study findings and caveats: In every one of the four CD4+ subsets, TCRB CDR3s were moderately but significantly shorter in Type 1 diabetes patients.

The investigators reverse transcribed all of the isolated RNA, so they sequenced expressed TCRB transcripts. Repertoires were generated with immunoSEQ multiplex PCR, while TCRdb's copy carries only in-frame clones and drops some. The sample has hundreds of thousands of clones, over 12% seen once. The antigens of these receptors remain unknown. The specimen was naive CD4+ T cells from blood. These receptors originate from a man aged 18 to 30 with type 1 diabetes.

CDR3 amino acids: CASSRTTGDQPQHF. CDR3 sequence (DNA): TGTGCCAGCAGTCGGACGACAGGGGATCAGCCCCAGCATTTT. This chain links TRBV6-6 with TRBJ1-5, with TRBD1 matching over 8 bases. V dropped 5 bases and J dropped 5; count of bases not matched to a gene: 5. The CDR3 is made up of 14 amino acids. Germline CDR1 reads MNHNY; CDR2 reads SVGAGI (reference sequence).

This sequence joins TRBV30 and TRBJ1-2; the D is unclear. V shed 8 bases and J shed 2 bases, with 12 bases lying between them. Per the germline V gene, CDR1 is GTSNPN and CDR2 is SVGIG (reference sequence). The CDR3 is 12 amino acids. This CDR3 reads CATAGKNYGYTF. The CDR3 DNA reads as TGTGCCACCGCCGGCAAGAACTATGGCTACACCTTC.

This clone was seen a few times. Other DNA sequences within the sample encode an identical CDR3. DNA of the CDR3: TGCGCCAGCAGGCCAGGGACAGGTCAAGAGACCCAGTACTTC. Translation: CASRPGTGQETQYF. The chain is built from TRBV5-1 and TRBJ2-5, with TRBD1 matching over 8 bases. The V gene's germline CDR1 is SGHRS and CDR2 YFSETQ. The CDR3 is 14 residues long. Germline trimming cut 5 bases from V and 2 bases from J; bases unmatched to any gene: 5.

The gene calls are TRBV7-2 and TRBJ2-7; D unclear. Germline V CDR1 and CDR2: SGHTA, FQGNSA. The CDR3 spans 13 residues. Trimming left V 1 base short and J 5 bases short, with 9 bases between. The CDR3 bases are TGTGCCAGCAGCTTAGAACAGAGGAACGAGCAGTACTTC. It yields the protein CASSLEQRNEQYF. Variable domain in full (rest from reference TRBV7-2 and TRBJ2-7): GAGVSQSPSNKVTEKGKDVELRCDPISGHTALYWYRQSLGQGLEFLIYFQGNSAPDKSGLPSDRFSAERTGGSVSTLTIQRTQQEDSAVYLCASSLEQRNEQYFGPGTRLTVT.

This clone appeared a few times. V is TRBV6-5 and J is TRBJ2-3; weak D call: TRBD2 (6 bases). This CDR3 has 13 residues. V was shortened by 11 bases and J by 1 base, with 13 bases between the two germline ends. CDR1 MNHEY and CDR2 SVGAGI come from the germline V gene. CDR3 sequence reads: CAAGGARTDTQYF. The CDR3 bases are TGTGCCGCCGGAGGGGCCCGCACAGATACGCAGTATTTT.

In DNA, the CDR3 is TGTGCCAGCAGAACAGGGGCAGGACGAGAGACCCAGTACTTC. Translation: CASRTGAGRETQYF. The V gene is TRBV6-1, the J gene TRBJ2-5, with TRBD1 identical over 7 bases. With V trimmed by 6 bases and J by 4 bases, 8 bases remained unmatched. Germline CDR1 MNHNS, CDR2 SASEGT. CDR3 length equals 14 residues.

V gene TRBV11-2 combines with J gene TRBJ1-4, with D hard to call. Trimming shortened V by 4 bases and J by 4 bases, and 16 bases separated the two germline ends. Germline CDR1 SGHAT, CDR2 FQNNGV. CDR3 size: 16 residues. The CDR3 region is CASSSPTTRFNEKLFF. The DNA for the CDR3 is TGTGCCAGCAGCTCTCCGACGACACGCTTTAATGAAAAACTGTTTTTT. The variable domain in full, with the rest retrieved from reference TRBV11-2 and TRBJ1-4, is EAGVAQSPRYKIIEKRQSVAFWCNPISGHATLYWYQQILGQGPKLLIQFQNNGVVDDSQLPKDRFSAERLKGVDSTLKIQPAKLEDSAVYLCASSSPTTRFNEKLFFGSGTQLSVL.

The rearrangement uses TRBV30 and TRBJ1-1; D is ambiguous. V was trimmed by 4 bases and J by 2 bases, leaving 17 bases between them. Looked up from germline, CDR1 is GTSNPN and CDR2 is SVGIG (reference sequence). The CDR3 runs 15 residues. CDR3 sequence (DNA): TGTGCCTGGACTCTAACGGGAGTGGGAAACACTGAAGCTTTCTTT. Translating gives CAWTLTGVGNTEAFF.

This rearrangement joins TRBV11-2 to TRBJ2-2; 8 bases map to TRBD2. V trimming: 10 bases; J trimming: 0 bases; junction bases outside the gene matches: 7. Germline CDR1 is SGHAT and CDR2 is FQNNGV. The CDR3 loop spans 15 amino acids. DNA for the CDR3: TGTGCCAACCCCCGGGGGGGAGCGAACACCGGGGAGCTGTTTTTT. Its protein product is CANPRGGANTGELFF.

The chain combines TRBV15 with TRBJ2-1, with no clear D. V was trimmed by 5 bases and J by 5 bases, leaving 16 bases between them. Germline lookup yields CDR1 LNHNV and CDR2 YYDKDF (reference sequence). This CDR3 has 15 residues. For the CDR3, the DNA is TGTGCCACCAGCTTCCCGTCCAACTGGGACAATGAGCAGTTCTTC. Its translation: CATSFPSNWDNEQFF.

CDR3 residues: CAWRITRGRGYTF. DNA for the CDR3: TGTGCCTGGAGAATTACACGGGGGCGAGGCTACACCTTC. The J gene is TRBJ1-2, the V gene TRBV30, with D possibly TRBD1 on 6 matching bases. This CDR3 is built from 13 residues. Deletions cut 3 bases from V and 8 bases from J, with 16 bases between. Per germline, CDR1 GTSNPN and CDR2 SVGIG (reference sequence).

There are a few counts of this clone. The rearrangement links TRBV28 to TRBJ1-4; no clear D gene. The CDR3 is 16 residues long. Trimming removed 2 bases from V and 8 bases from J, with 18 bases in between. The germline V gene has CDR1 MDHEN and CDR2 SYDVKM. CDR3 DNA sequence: TGTGCCAGCAGTTTAGGGTGGAGGATGGACTCCGAAAAACTGTTTTTT. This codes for CASSLGWRMDSEKLFF.